This T cell receptor beta chain was obtained from a study of CD8 T cells in Susac syndrome. Points from the study as a whole: It was acknowledged in the study that its TCR sequencing and HLA analysis involved a relatively small number of individuals.

Sequencing of TCR beta drew on CD8+ and CD4+ T cells from blood. V was clipped by 1 base and J by 2 bases, with 9 bases between them. The CDR3 extends over 15 amino acids. Germline V gene lookup returns CDR1 SGHTA and CDR2 FQGNSA. After extraction with the RNeasy kit, roughly 0.45 to 1 ug of the RNA was reverse transcribed using random hexamers. TCRdb called the immunoSEQ multiplex PCR reads again in MiXCR, with one record for every CDR3 protein. The repertoire holds roughly 120,000 distinct CDR3 sequences, with 85% to 95% as singletons. Turning to this clonotype: The antigen remains unidentified.

V is TRBV7-2 and J is TRBJ2-1; TRBD2 is a possible D gene (7 bases). Sequencing was performed on CD8+ T cells from PBMCs. This TCR derives from a human donor with multiple sclerosis. The CDR3 bases are TGTGCCAGCAGCTTAGGGGGGGGCACCTACAATGAGCAGTTCTTC. Translation: CASSLGGGTYNEQFF.